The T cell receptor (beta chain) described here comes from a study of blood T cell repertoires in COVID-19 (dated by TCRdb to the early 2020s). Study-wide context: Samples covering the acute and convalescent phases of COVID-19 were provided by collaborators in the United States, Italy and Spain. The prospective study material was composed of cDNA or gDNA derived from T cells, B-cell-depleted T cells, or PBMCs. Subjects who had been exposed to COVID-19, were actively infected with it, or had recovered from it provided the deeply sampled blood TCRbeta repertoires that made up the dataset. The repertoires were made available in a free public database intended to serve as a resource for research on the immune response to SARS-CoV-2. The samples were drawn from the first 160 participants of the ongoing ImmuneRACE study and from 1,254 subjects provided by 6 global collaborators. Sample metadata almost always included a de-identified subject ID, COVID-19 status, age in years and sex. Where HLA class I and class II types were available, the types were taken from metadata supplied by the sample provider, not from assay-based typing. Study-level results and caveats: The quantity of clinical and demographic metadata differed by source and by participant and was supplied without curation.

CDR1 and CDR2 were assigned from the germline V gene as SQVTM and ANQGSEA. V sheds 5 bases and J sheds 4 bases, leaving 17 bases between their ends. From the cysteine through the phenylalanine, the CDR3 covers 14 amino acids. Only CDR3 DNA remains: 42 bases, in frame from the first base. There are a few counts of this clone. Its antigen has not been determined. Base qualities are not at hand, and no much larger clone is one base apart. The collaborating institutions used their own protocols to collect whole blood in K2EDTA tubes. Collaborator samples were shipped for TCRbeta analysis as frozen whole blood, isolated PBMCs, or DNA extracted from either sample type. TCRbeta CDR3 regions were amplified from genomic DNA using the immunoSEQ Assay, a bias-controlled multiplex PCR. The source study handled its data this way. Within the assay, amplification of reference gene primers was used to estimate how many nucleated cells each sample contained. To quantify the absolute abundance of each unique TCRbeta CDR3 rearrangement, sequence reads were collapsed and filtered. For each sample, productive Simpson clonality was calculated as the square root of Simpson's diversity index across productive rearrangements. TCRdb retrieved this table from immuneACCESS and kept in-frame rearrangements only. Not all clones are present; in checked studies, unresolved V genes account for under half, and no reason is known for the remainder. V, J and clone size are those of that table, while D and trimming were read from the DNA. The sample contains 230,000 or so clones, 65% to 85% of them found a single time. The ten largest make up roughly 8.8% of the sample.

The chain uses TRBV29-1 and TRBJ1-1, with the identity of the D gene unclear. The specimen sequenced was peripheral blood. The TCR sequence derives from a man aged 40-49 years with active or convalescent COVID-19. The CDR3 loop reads CSVTPGLRGTEAFF. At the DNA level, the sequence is TGCAGCGTTACACCGGGCCTCCGGGGCACTGAAGCTTTCTTT. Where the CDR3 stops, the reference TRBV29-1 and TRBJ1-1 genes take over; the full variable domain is SAVISQKPSRDICQRGTSLTIQCQVDSQVTMMFWYRQQPGQSLTLIATANQGSEATYESGFVIDKFPISRPNLTFSTLTVSNMSPEDSSIYLCSVTPGLRGTEAFFGQGTRLTVV.